This T cell receptor (beta chain) was recovered during a study of blood T cells in healthy people across ages. The CDR3 covers 14 residues. CDR1 and CDR2 (germline): SSHAT, FNYEAQ (reference sequence). Whole-study results and caveats: Investigators treated diversity estimates from one million T cells as underestimates.

Turning to this clonotype: Its antigen is undetermined. Compared with germline, one end of the junction differs, possibly owing to a read error.

A J-beta primer mix and a sample-barcoded 5' primer were used in a second PCR of about 6 to 12 cycles. Every cDNA molecule carried a tag from a template-switch adaptor bearing 12 random nucleotides. TCRdb passed the 5' RACE reads through MiXCR, listing each CDR3 protein once. This repertoire shows about 290,000 distinct CDR3 sequences, roughly 26% found once; its top ten account for approximately 28%. This chain joins TRBV7-7 and TRBJ2-1; 8 nucleotides line up with TRBD1. The origin of this receptor is a woman aged 70-85 years in good health. Sequencing used blood. In nucleotides, the CDR3 is TGTGCTAGCAGCCGACAGGGGTACGACAATGAGCAGTTCTTC. It yields the protein CASSRQGYDNEQFF.